This T cell receptor (beta chain) was captured in a study of blood T cell repertoires in COVID-19. Study-level background: Both acute and convalescent COVID-19 samples were obtained from the United States, Italy and Spain. From T cells, B-cell-depleted T cells, or PBMCs came the material, which was cDNA or gDNA.

The table came from immunoSEQ multiplex PCR; TCRdb's copy has only in-frame clones and leaves some out. This sample has 150,000 to 200,000 clones, with roughly 87% found just once. The CDR3 is made up of 14 amino acids. Germline CDR1 reads SGHKS; CDR2 reads YYEKEE (reference sequence). The V and J ends lost 8 bases and 0 bases respectively, with 15 bases between them. This clonotype originated in a man between 18 and 35 years old who had recovered from COVID-19. Sequenced: peripheral blood. The chain combines TRBV5-5 with TRBJ2-7; possible D gene TRBD1, 6 bases. CDR3 region: CASLTGLLSYEQYF. CDR3 DNA sequence: TGTGCCAGTCTTACAGGGCTCCTCTCCTACGAGCAGTACTTC.